These T cell receptor beta chains were read from a single sample in a study of blood T cells in healthy people across ages. MiXCR was run by TCRdb on the 5' RACE reads, yielding one entry per CDR3 protein. The repertoire holds 890,000 or so distinct CDR3 sequences, with around 62% as singletons. The sequencing sample was made of blood. The origin of the receptors is a man younger than 45 in good health. CDR3s leave out the opening cysteine and the closing phenylalanine or tryptophan.

cdr3_length	j_call	v_call	cdr3_aa
12	TRBJ2-1	TRBV30	AWSTGTGGFEQF
12	TRBJ1-1	TRBV7-2	ASGRGVMNTEAF
12	TRBJ2-3	TRBV20-1	SALRGQGTDTQY
13	TRBJ2-7	TRBV7-3	ASSLMPGGAYEQY
13	TRBJ2-4	TRBV6-2/TRBV6-3	ASSFGTGAKNIQY
14	TRBJ2-7	TRBV7-2	ASSRPGQGSSYEQY
11	TRBJ2-5	TRBV25-1	ASSEWAEETQY
13	TRBJ1-3	TRBV7-2	ASSLAAISGNTIY
15	TRBJ2-7	TRBV6-2/TRBV6-3	ASSYSGRGTSYNEQY
13	TRBJ2-4	TRBV6-2/TRBV6-3	ASSYQGSTKNIQY
13	TRBJ2-3	TRBV7-2	ASSLLEADADTQY
11	TRBJ2-7	TRBV6-1	ANRGTGLSEQY
9	TRBJ2-3	TRBV27	ASSWAGTQY
12	TRBJ2-7	TRBV28	ASSSPGVPYEQY
12	.	TRBV29-1	SVEGRTPPHEQY
13	TRBJ2-7	TRBV24-1	ATSDPRQGSYEQY
12	TRBJ1-2	TRBV27	ASSFSSLGRGYT
14	TRBJ2-5	TRBV20-1	SARGGPAGGQETQY
14	TRBJ2-4	TRBV9	ASSPSGGEAKNIQY
10	TRBJ2-7	TRBV20-1	SALTGDYEQY
11	TRBJ2-4	TRBV7-6	ASSVAMGGEQY
13	TRBJ2-7	TRBV30	AWSDPRQGSYEQY
14	TRBJ2-3	TRBV4-2	ASSQRNLAGSDTQY
13	TRBJ2-1	TRBV6-5	ASRISGGLFNEQF
14	TRBJ1-5	TRBV10-3	AISEFLGRGRQPQH
12	TRBJ1-1	TRBV20-1	SARLRDSNTEAF
12	TRBJ2-1	TRBV20-1	SAPPSGARVEQF
13	TRBJ1-5	TRBV28	ASMVQGASNQPQH
13	TRBJ1-5	TRBV20-1	SAEDRTRNNQPQH
13	TRBJ2-7	TRBV3-1	ASSQGADRDYEQY
12	TRBJ1-4	TRBV9	ASSDGTGEEKLF
13	TRBJ1-3	TRBV7-2	ASSPSRGAGNTIY
11	TRBJ2-5	TRBV7-2	ASSWDRVETQY
14	TRBJ2-7	TRBV5-1	ASSSVGEALTYEQY
10	TRBJ2-7	TRBV29-1	SVSPGSYEQY
12	.	TRBV28	ASSLGDRFGEQY
12	TRBJ2-3	TRBV20-1	SARAGASTDTQY
14	TRBJ2-7	TRBV5-8	ASSLEGQGPSYEQY
12	.	TRBV5-1	ASNLGTPGETQY
10	TRBJ2-7	TRBV29-1	SVEVWGGEQY
14	TRBJ2-7	TRBV6-1	ASSAPRDRRIYEQY
12	TRBJ1-5	TRBV12-3/TRBV12-4	ASSFTGGHQPQH
12	TRBJ2-3	TRBV20-1	SAALAGPPDTQY
12	TRBJ2-3	TRBV20-1	SASGGLPTDTQY
13	TRBJ2-5	TRBV24-1	ATSDPDRGQETQY
15	TRBJ2-3	TRBV24-1	ATSRGTGSLVTDTQY
11	TRBJ1-2	TRBV29-1	SVPQSDRVRYT
13	TRBJ1-4	TRBV6-5	ASSYSGTRREKLF
15	TRBJ1-2	TRBV29-1	SVEDMIGGTGGKGYT
13	TRBJ2-5	TRBV14	ASSQALHRGYEQY